A single sample gave rise to the 12 T cell receptor beta chains below, sequenced in a study of shared clonotypes between healthy human individuals (dated by TCRdb to 2019 to 2021). Library creation used the immunoSEQ multiplex PCR assay. This immuneACCESS table, as held by TCRdb, lists in-frame sequences with V and J called but not all clones. Of the missing ones, under half trace to an unresolved V gene in checked studies; the others have no known cause. The sample table lists more than 1,200,000 clones, roughly 98.5% of them with a count of one. Of the sample, 0.3% to 0.45% is held by the ten largest clones. Sequencing was carried out using naive CD4+ T cells sorted from blood. The label giving this sample's cell subset or site can be read as: CD45RA+ positively selected. Receptors originate from a man aged 30 to 45 in good health.

This rearrangement joins TRBV2 to TRBJ2-7; no reliable D call. The germline CDR1 and CDR2 sequences are SNHLY and FYNNEI. V was cut by 6 bases and J by 0 bases, with 12 bases left in between. The CDR3 is made up of 14 amino acids. CDR3 DNA: TGTGCCAGCAGGGACGGAAGGAGCTCCTACGAGCAGTACTTC. This encodes CASRDGRSSYEQYF.

The genes are TRBV27 and TRBJ2-4; D not certain. The CDR3 runs 14 residues. The germline V and J ends were trimmed by 6 bases and 0 bases, with 9 bases remaining between them. The V gene's germline CDR1 is MNHEY and CDR2 SMNVEV (reference sequence). CDR3 DNA: TGTGCCAGCAGCCAGGATGTAGCCAAAAACATTCAGTACTTC. The encoded protein is CASSQDVAKNIQYF.

To note about this clone: Other DNA sequences of this sample code for an identical CDR3. The chain recombines TRBV18 with TRBJ1-1; D is uncertain. The V end lost 1 base, the J end lost 1 base, and 10 bases lay between the germline ends. Germline CDR1 and CDR2: KGHSH and LQKENI. The CDR3 is 15 amino acids. In DNA, the CDR3 is TGTGCCAGCTCACCACTTGGGCCAGGGAACACTGAAGCTTTCTTT. Protein: CASSPLGPGNTEAFF.

This chain uses TRBV25-1 with TRBJ2-3; D is undetermined. The CDR3 has 15 residues. Trimming shortened V by 2 bases and J by 7 bases, and 16 bases separated the two germline ends. Germline V gives CDR1 MGHDK, CDR2 SYGVNS. The CDR3 region is CASSEGPQGGNTQYF. The DNA for the CDR3 is TGTGCCAGCAGTGAAGGCCCCCAAGGCGGAAATACGCAGTATTTT.

This sequence joins TRBV15 and TRBJ1-5; the match to TRBD1 covers 10 bases. V shed 4 bases, J shed 4 bases, and the junction held 7 bases outside the gene matches. In germline, CDR1 is LNHNV, CDR2 YYDKDF (reference sequence). The CDR3 has 16 residues. The CDR3: CATSNGDRGQNQPQHF. The DNA of the CDR3 is TGTGCCACCAGCAATGGGGACAGGGGTCAGAATCAGCCCCAGCATTTT. The whole variable domain, remainder taken from reference TRBV15 and TRBJ1-5, is DAMVIQNPRYQVTQFGKPVTLSCSQTLNHNVMYWYQQKSSQAPKLLFHYYDKDFNNEADTPDNFQSRRPNTSFCFLDIRSPGLGDTAMYLCATSNGDRGQNQPQHFGDGTRLSIL.

The V call is TRBV7-9, the J call TRBJ1-3, with D tentatively TRBD1 (6 bases). The CDR3 has 15 residues. V shed 9 bases and J shed 2 bases, with 17 bases lying between them. Germline CDR1 and CDR2: SEHNR and FQNEAQ (reference sequence). DNA for the CDR3: TGTGCCAGTCTACCGCGGGGGCCGCCTGGAAACACCATATATTTT. This encodes CASLPRGPPGNTIYF. The variable domain in full, with the rest retrieved from reference TRBV7-9 and TRBJ1-3, is DTGVSQNPRHKITKRGQNVTFRCDPISEHNRLYWYRQTLGQGPEFLTYFQNEAQLEKSRLLSDRFSAERPKGSFSTLEIQRTEQGDSAMYLCASLPRGPPGNTIYFGEGSWLTVV.

A single count supports this clone. The chain uses TRBV11-3 and TRBJ2-2, with D unclear. The V gene's germline CDR1 is SGHNT and CDR2 YENEEA. There are 14 residues in the CDR3. Trimming took 1 base from V and 9 from J, leaving 12 bases between them. CDR3 protein: CASSLAGAARELFF. CDR3 in DNA: TGTGCCAGCAGCTTAGCCGGTGCGGCAAGGGAGCTGTTTTTT.

V is TRBV6-1 and J is TRBJ2-7, with 7 bases that match TRBD1. Germline CDR1 and CDR2: MNHNS and SASEGT. V lost 4 bases to trimming and J lost 3 bases; unmatched junction nucleotides: 6. This CDR3 has 14 residues. CDR3 residues: CASSGTGKIYEQYF. The CDR3 DNA sequence: TGTGCCAGCAGTGGGACAGGAAAGATCTACGAGCAGTACTTC.

V is TRBV29-1 and J is TRBJ1-1; TRBD1 might be the D (6 bases). Per the germline V gene, CDR1 is SQVTM and CDR2 is ANQGSEA. V lost 6 bases, J lost 9 bases, and 17 bases lay in between. This CDR3 has 12 amino acids. Here the CDR3 reads CSVVRGSYKAFF. The CDR3 DNA sequence: TGCAGCGTAGTAAGGGGGAGTTACAAAGCTTTCTTT. Full variable domain (missing parts from reference TRBV29-1 and TRBJ1-1): SAVISQKPSRDICQRGTSLTIQCQVDSQVTMMFWYRQQPGQSLTLIATANQGSEATYESGFVIDKFPISRPNLTFSTLTVSNMSPEDSSIYLCSVVRGSYKAFFGQGTRLTVV.

Details on this clone: This CDR3 is also generated by other DNA sequences in the sample. V and J are TRBV5-4 and TRBJ2-5; 8 bases line up with TRBD2. Looked up from germline, CDR1 is SGHNT and CDR2 is YYREEE (reference sequence). With 0 bases clipped from V and 5 bases from J, the junction kept 6 bases outside the gene matches. There are 15 residues in the CDR3. CDR3 sequence: CASSLGTGGRETQYF. The CDR3 bases are TGTGCCAGCAGCTTGGGAACGGGAGGGCGGGAGACCCAGTACTTC.

As concerns this clone: The sample carries other DNA sequences with the same CDR3. The chain is built from TRBV27 and TRBJ2-5; no reliable D call. CDR1 and CDR2 (germline): MNHEY, SMNVEV (reference sequence). V lost 3 bases and J 5 bases, leaving 7 bases between the germline ends. There are 12 residues in the CDR3. CDR3 nucleotides: TGTGCCAGCAGTTTTAACGGGGAGACCCAGTACTTC. Translated, it gives CASSFNGETQYF.

This clone occurred once. The chain uses TRBV5-4 and TRBJ2-2, with TRBD2 matching 11 bases. CDR3 length: 15 amino acids. V trimming: 4 bases; J trimming: 4 bases; junction bases outside the gene matches: 3. CDR1 SGHNT and CDR2 YYREEE come from the germline V gene (reference sequence). For the CDR3, the DNA is TGTGCCAGCAGCCCGGGACTAGCGGTCACCGGGGAGCTGTTTTTT. Translation: CASSPGLAVTGELFF.